This record covers a single T cell receptor beta chain. Antigen: not known. This sample was included in a study of cytotoxic CD8 clonotypes in ibrutinib-treated CLL. Study findings and constraints: The public clonotypes identified were infrequent and showed contraction or stability on treatment. A difference in sampling times existed between sustained-remission and progressing patients.

The table came from immunoSEQ multiplex PCR; TCRdb's copy has only in-frame clones and leaves some out. The table has 40,000 or so clones, 60% to 75% seen once. Germline V lookup: CDR1 MNHNS, CDR2 SASEGT. This CDR3 contains 17 residues. V shed 2 bases and J 3 bases; nucleotides not matched to a gene: 9. This specimen was PBMCs, taken at disease progression, from a patient treated with ibrutinib. This clonotype originated in a human donor with chronic lymphocytic leukemia. The chain is built from TRBV6-1 and TRBJ2-7; TRBD2 aligns across 11 bases. The CDR3 loop is CASSERLAGGSIYEQYF. CDR3 nucleotide sequence: TGTGCCAGCAGTGAAAGGCTAGCGGGAGGTAGTATCTACGAGCAGTACTTC.